Listed here are 12 T cell receptor beta chains from one sample, sequenced in a study of response to subunit inactivated influenza vaccine. TCRdb passed the RT-PCR reads through MiXCR, listing each CDR3 protein once. The table lists fewer than 400,000 distinct CDR3 sequences, 20% to 25% of them singletons, with roughly a tenth in the top ten. The sample consisted of PBMCs from blood, taken around 22 months after vaccination. The receptors shown here come from a man between 50 and 75 years old who received an inactivated influenza vaccine.

The chain is built from TRBV4-1 and TRBJ2-1; 7 positions match TRBD1. J lost 7 bases, V lost 1 base, and 10 bases had no gene match. The germline V gene has CDR1 MGHRA and CDR2 YSYEKL. The CDR3 length is 16 residues. The CDR3 spells CASSQGLGGSTNEQFF. For the CDR3, the DNA is TGCGCCAGCAGCCAAGGGTTAGGGGGCTCAACGAATGAGCAGTTCTTC.

A note on this clonotype: This may arise from a read error, as a much more abundant clone is one base away. The genes are TRBV5-1 and TRBJ1-4; 9 bases fit TRBD1. The V gene's germline CDR1 is SGHRS and CDR2 YFSETQ. CDR3 length: 14 residues. CDR3 bases: TGCGCCAGCAGCCGGGACAGGGTTAATGAAGAACTGTTTTTT. Its protein product is CASSRDRVNEELFF.

V usage is TRBV20-1 and J usage is TRBJ2-5, with 11 bases aligning to TRBD2. The CDR3 contains 16 residues. After removal of 0 bases from V and 2 bases from J, the junction contained 5 bases not matched to a gene. The germline gives CDR1 DFQATT, CDR2 SNEGSKA (reference sequence). CDR3 DNA sequence: TGCAGTGCTAGAGATCGACTAGCGGGGAAACAAGAGACCCAGTACTTC. This translates into CSARDRLAGKQETQYF.

This clonotype showed up just a few times. The chain joins TRBV6-5 to TRBJ2-3, with D unclear. The germline gives CDR1 MNHEY, CDR2 SVGAGI. V gave up 1 base and J gave up 3 bases, with 8 bases separating them. The CDR3 has 14 residues. The chain's CDR3 is CASSYFDTTDTQYF. CDR3 DNA sequence: TGTGCCAGCAGTTACTTCGACACAACAGATACGCAGTATTTT.

This clonotype was counted only a few times. The chain recombines TRBV25-1 with TRBJ2-1, with 12 positions matching TRBD2. CDR1 is MGHDK and CDR2 is SYGVNS in the germline V gene. J gave up 3 bases and V 1 base, and 4 bases lay outside the gene matches. There are 17 residues in the CDR3. CDR3 loop: CASSESRTSGNYNEQFF. The CDR3 nucleotides read TGTGCCAGCAGTGAATCTAGGACTAGCGGGAACTACAATGAGCAGTTCTTC.

The V gene is TRBV20-1, the J gene TRBJ2-7; unclear D gene. V was shortened by 0 bases and J by 2 bases, with 8 bases between the two germline ends. The CDR3 is 13 amino acids. Germline lookup yields CDR1 DFQATT and CDR2 SNEGSKA (reference sequence). CDR3 residues: CSARDPLAYEQYF. The CDR3 coding sequence is TGCAGTGCTAGAGATCCCCTAGCCTACGAGCAGTACTTC.

The chain has TRBV11-2 and TRBJ1-1; TRBD1 aligns across 9 bases. The CDR3 extends over 17 amino acids. In germline, CDR1 is SGHAT, CDR2 FQNNGV. The V gene end was trimmed by 5 bases and the J gene end by 5 bases; junction bases not matched to a gene: 15. DNA of the CDR3: TGTGCCAGCAGCCGGCCGGGACAGGGTGAAAGCAGGACTGAAGCTTTCTTT. This codes for CASSRPGQGESRTEAFF.

This clonotype has more than one count but fewer than ten. The chain carries TRBV6-2 or TRBV6-3 and TRBJ2-7, with a weak D call TRBD2 (6 bases). The CDR3 has 14 residues. Trimming shortened V by 7 bases and J by 2 bases, and 15 bases separated the two germline ends. Germline lookup yields CDR1 MNHEY and CDR2 SVGEGT. The CDR3, as DNA: TGTGCCAGCACCCGGGACTTGCAGACCTACGAGCAGTACTTC. This sequence encodes CASTRDLQTYEQYF.

CDR3 DNA sequence: TGTGCCAGCAGTTTAACAACAACAAGGCTTACGGGGTACGAGCAGTACTTC. It encodes CASSLTTTRLTGYEQYF. The chain carries TRBV12-3 or TRBV12-4 and TRBJ2-7; D perhaps matches TRBD2 (5 bases). With 2 bases removed from V and 4 bases from J, the gap between germline ends came to 21 bases. The CDR3 runs to 17 residues.

This clonotype was counted only a few times. The rearrangement uses TRBV29-1 and TRBJ1-2; 7 bases fit TRBD1. J gave up 7 bases and V 4 bases, and 3 bases lay outside the gene matches. Germline V gene lookup returns CDR1 SQVTM and CDR2 ANQGSEA. The CDR3 is 11 residues long. The CDR3 region has the DNA TGCAGCGTTGTGGAGGGGGCTGGCTACACCTTC. Protein: CSVVEGAGYTF.

This clonotype has only a few counts. This sequence joins TRBV5-4 and TRBJ2-7, with 9 bases fitting TRBD2. Germline assignment: CDR1 SGHNT and CDR2 YYREEE (reference sequence). The CDR3 contains 14 residues. V lost 2 bases and J lost 5; bases outside the gene matches: 5. CDR3 DNA sequence: TGTGCCAGCAGCTTCCCAGCGGGGGGAAACGAGCAGTACTTC. Residues: CASSFPAGGNEQYF.

The V and J genes are TRBV5-6 and TRBJ2-7; 9 nucleotides align to TRBD2. The length of the CDR3 is 14 residues. CDR1 is SGHDT and CDR2 is YYEEEE in the germline V gene. V gave up 3 bases and J gave up 10 bases; unmatched junction bases: 11. CDR3 coding DNA: TGTGCCAGCAGCTCCCTAGCGGGACAAACGAAACAGTACTTC. Protein product: CASSSLAGQTKQYF.